This T cell receptor (beta chain) stems from a study of Ad26.COV2.S vaccination and SARS-CoV-2 variants. Study results and caveats: Substantial breadth was reportedly displayed by spike-specific CD8+ and CD4+ T cell responses after vaccination.

Produced via immunoSEQ multiplex PCR; TCRdb's table is partial and in-frame only. The sample lists hundreds of thousands of clones; 90% to 95% were seen once. Points on this clone: The target antigen is unknown.

V trimming: 6 bases; J trimming: 0 bases; junction bases outside the gene matches: 28. The CDR3 is made up of 23 amino acids. The sequence was collected from a human donor who had recovered from COVID-19. Sequences were derived from peripheral blood, sampled after recovery from COVID-19. This rearrangement joins TRBV23-1 to TRBJ2-5, with 10 bases fitting TRBD1. TRBV23-1 is assigned to the ORF class and has an uncertain function. CDR3 bases: TGCGCCAGCAGCCTCCTACCGGGACAGGGGATACTCCCCAATCCAGCAGACCAAGAGACCCAGTACTTC. It encodes CASSLLPGQGILPNPADQETQYF.